This T cell receptor (beta chain) comes out of a study of blood T cells in healthy people across ages. Study findings and constraints: With age, beta diversity per million T cells declined roughly linearly, significantly by approximately 40.

Each sample had at least 6 million PBMCs isolated. Alongside a J-beta primer mix, a sample-barcoded 5' primer served in a second PCR lasting roughly 6 to 12 cycles. TCRdb reprocessed the 5' RACE reads via MiXCR and lists one record per CDR3 protein. Of some 880,000 distinct CDR3 sequences listed, around 34% are singletons. This clonotype was counted a few times. Antigen: not known. This clonotype was sampled from a man aged 18 to 29 in good health. Input material: blood.

Here the CDR3 reads CAWSVAVEQYF. In nucleotides, the CDR3 is TGTGCCTGGAGTGTGGCAGTGGAGCAGTACTTC. V and J are TRBV30 and TRBJ2-7; D not resolved. Germline CDR1 GTSNPN, CDR2 SVGIG (reference sequence). The CDR3 covers 11 residues. Trimming stripped 0 bases from V and 7 bases from J, with 7 bases between.